Included here is one T cell receptor (beta chain) sequence, with context. Germline V gives CDR1 MNHEY, CDR2 SMNVEV (reference sequence). CDR3 length: 14 amino acids. The V gene end was trimmed by 6 bases and the J gene end by 0 bases; junction bases not matched to a gene: 2. This sample was taken from a study of T cell responses to AZD1222 COVID-19 vaccine. Assay used: immunoSEQ multiplex PCR; TCRdb lists only in-frame clones, some missing. The table has more than 65,000 clones, 75% to 90% seen once. The source is an adult who received the AZD1222 COVID-19 vaccine. Specimen: peripheral blood, collected 28 days after the second AZD1222 dose. V usage is TRBV27 and J usage is TRBJ1-5; 7 bases fit TRBD1. The CDR3: CASSQGDSNQPQHF. In DNA, the CDR3 is TGTGCCAGCAGCCAGGGGGATAGCAATCAGCCCCAGCATTTT.